This T cell receptor (beta chain) was sequenced for a study of T cells in women clearing cervical HPV infection. In regard to this clone: The DNA ends 3 residues before the CDR3 does, and the rest of the CDR3 is filled in from the germline J gene.

Germline V lookup: CDR1 ENHRY, CDR2 SYGVKD. The CDR3 has 13 residues. V was clipped by 6 bases and J by 7 bases, with 15 bases between them. immunoSEQ multiplex PCR used an average of about 1.3 ug genomic DNA. Libraries were prepared by immunoSEQ multiplex PCR; TCRdb keeps only in-frame clonotypes and omits some of them. The sample table includes 21,000 or so clones. This clonotype was sampled from a woman aged 18 to 75 with a cervical HPV16 infection that either progressed to CIN3+ or cleared (not recorded which). The V gene is TRBV10-3, the J gene TRBJ1-1, with D possibly matching TRBD1 (6 bases). The sequenced sample consisted of blood buffy coat. CDR3 bases read: TGTGCCATCAGCCCAGGGGTGGATGGTGAA. The encoded protein is CAISPGVDGE. Given in full, the CDR3 is CAISPGVDGEAFF.